The present entry profiles one TCR beta chain with its context. Its antigen is undetermined. These data belong to a study of vaccination and CD4 T cells after COVID-19. The wider study: Control cultures received a CEFX pool, an HIV-1 Nef pool, or no peptide.

The assay that was used to sequence DNA from cultured CD4+ T cells was the Oncomine TCR Beta short-read assay. From the PCR reads, TCRdb called clonotypes with MiXCR, one entry per CDR3 protein. The table records 13,000 or so distinct CDR3 sequences, approximately 63% of them present only once. CDR3 length equals 13 residues. The V gene end was trimmed by 5 bases and the J gene end by 4 bases; junction bases not matched to a gene: 4. Germline V CDR1 and CDR2: LNHDA, SQIVND (reference sequence). Described treatment: roughly 11-day PBMC culture with coronavirus spike peptide pools or control peptides (ViraFEST assay). ViraFEST used peptide pools to expand antigen-specific T cells before TCR sequencing.

Sequenced: CD4+ T cells from blood, cultured in vitro. The TCR originated in a human donor who had recovered from COVID-19. The J gene is TRBJ2-7, the V gene TRBV19, with TRBD1 matching over 8 bases. The CDR3 region is CASSRTGLYEQYF. The CDR3 DNA reads TGTGCCAGTAGTCGGACAGGGCTTTACGAGCAGTACTTC.